This passage covers 16 T cell receptor beta chains from one sample sequenced in a study of T-cell memory formation after mild COVID-19. TCRdb re-called the 5' RACE reads through MiXCR, storing one row per CDR3 protein. This sample has around 250,000 distinct CDR3 sequences, with more than 8% found just once. The specimen was PBMCs or a T cell subset sorted from them (not recorded which). Receptors were obtained from a man between 18 and 35 years old who had mild COVID-19 (a few samples of this study predate the infection). Cell type and time point are not known.

The chain is built from TRBV7-2 and TRBJ1-2; 8 bases are a match to TRBD1. With V trimmed by 5 bases and J by 4 bases, 9 bases remained unmatched. This CDR3 is built from 15 residues. Germline assignment: CDR1 SGHTA and CDR2 FQGNSA. This CDR3 reads CASSPRTGTVYGYTF. CDR3 nucleotide sequence: TGTGCCAGCAGCCCACGGACAGGGACGGTCTATGGCTACACCTTC. Supplemented by reference TRBV7-2 and TRBJ1-2, the full variable domain reads GAGVSQSPSNKVTEKGKDVELRCDPISGHTALYWYRQSLGQGLEFLIYFQGNSAPDKSGLPSDRFSAERTGGSVSTLTIQRTQQEDSAVYLCASSPRTGTVYGYTFGSGTRLTVV.

V is TRBV7-2 and J is TRBJ1-2; D is unclear. Germline V CDR1 and CDR2: SGHTA, FQGNSA. This CDR3 contains 13 residues. Deletions cut 1 base from V and 8 bases from J, with 11 bases between. The CDR3 region is CASSLGSAQGYTF. CDR3 coding DNA: TGTGCCAGCAGCTTAGGGTCGGCCCAAGGCTACACCTTC.

This chain uses TRBV6-5 with TRBJ2-7, with 9 bases aligning to TRBD1. This CDR3 is built from 15 residues. Germline lookup yields CDR1 MNHEY and CDR2 SVGAGI. The trim removed 5 bases at V and 2 bases at J, leaving 7 bases unmatched. CDR3 DNA sequence: TGTGCCAGCAGTCCCACCGGGACAGGGCCCTACGAGCAGTACTTC. Translated, it gives CASSPTGTGPYEQYF.

This clonotype turned up a few times. The V gene is TRBV6-5, the J gene TRBJ2-1, with 8 bases aligning to TRBD2. J gave up 4 bases and V 0 bases, and 20 bases lay outside the gene matches. CDR3 size: 21 residues. The germline gives CDR1 MNHEY, CDR2 SVGAGI. CDR3 loop: CASSYSPRGGSRLAVYNEQFF. The CDR3 DNA reads TGTGCCAGCAGTTACTCACCCCGGGGGGGGAGTCGGCTAGCGGTATACAATGAGCAGTTCTTC.

The chain is built from TRBV19 and TRBJ2-4; D might be TRBD1 (6 bases). V shed 2 bases and J shed 1 base, with 21 bases lying between them. The CDR3 runs to 19 residues. CDR1 and CDR2 from the germline V gene are LNHDA and SQIVND (reference sequence). The CDR3 nucleotides read TGTGCCAGTAGTATATTTGGGACAAACACAGCCGCGGCCAAAAACATTCAGTACTTC. Its translation: CASSIFGTNTAAAKNIQYF.

This clonotype was seen more than once but under ten times. The chain combines TRBV20-1 with TRBJ2-3; 9 bases match TRBD2. With V trimmed by 5 bases and J by 1 base, 7 bases remained unmatched. Germline CDR1 is DFQATT and CDR2 is SNEGSKA (reference sequence). The CDR3 has 15 residues. The CDR3 DNA is TGCAGTGCTCGCCCCAGGACTAGCGGCACAGATACGCAGTATTTT. Translating gives CSARPRTSGTDTQYF.

This clonotype turned up a few times. The rearrangement joins TRBV5-1 to TRBJ1-1; 7 bases align to TRBD1. V dropped 5 bases and J dropped 1; count of bases not matched to a gene: 5. Per the germline V gene, CDR1 is SGHRS and CDR2 is YFSETQ. The CDR3 is made up of 14 amino acids. The chain's CDR3 is CASSTDRRNTEAFF. The CDR3 DNA follows: TGCGCCAGCAGTACGGACAGGAGGAACACTGAAGCTTTCTTT.

J is TRBJ2-7 and V is TRBV2; 11 bases agree with TRBD1. CDR3 size: 12 residues. Germline CDR1 reads SNHLY; CDR2 reads FYNNEI. Trimming at V came to 6 bases and at J to 6 bases, leaving 1 base not matched to a gene. CDR3: CASRDRGREQYF. CDR3 bases: TGTGCCAGCAGGGACAGGGGGCGCGAGCAGTACTTC.

This clonotype was picked up a small number of times. The chain recombines TRBV15 with TRBJ1-1; D gene unclear. This CDR3 is built from 14 residues. Deletions cut 0 bases from V and 3 bases from J, with 8 bases between. The V gene's germline CDR1 is LNHNV and CDR2 YYDKDF (reference sequence). CDR3 coding DNA: TGTGCCACCAGCAGAGATCTCATGGACACTGAAGCTTTCTTT. Translating gives CATSRDLMDTEAFF.

This clonotype appeared a few times. V is TRBV27 and J is TRBJ2-3; 8 nucleotides match TRBD2. The trim removed 8 bases at V and 3 bases at J, leaving 7 bases unmatched. CDR3 size: 14 residues. The germline CDR1 and CDR2 sequences are MNHEY and SMNVEV (reference sequence). The CDR3 DNA reads as TGTGCCAGCGCCAGACGGGAGGGGACAGATACGCAGTATTTT. It is translated as CASARREGTDTQYF.

The table lists this clonotype with a few counts. This CDR3 is CASSGTYSYNEQFF. Here the CDR3 DNA reads TGTGCCAGCAGTGGGACATACTCCTACAATGAGCAGTTCTTC. This chain links TRBV28 with TRBJ2-1, with D possibly being TRBD1 (6 bases). V lost 5 bases and J 0 bases, leaving 8 bases between the germline ends. This CDR3 contains 14 residues. Germline V gives CDR1 MDHEN, CDR2 SYDVKM.

The table lists this clonotype with many counts. This chain connects TRBV5-8 to TRBJ2-1; TRBD1 aligns across 9 bases. CDR3 length equals 14 residues. Germline CDR1 reads SGHTS; CDR2 reads YDEGEE. Trimming cost V 3 bases and J 5 bases; bases outside gene matches: 3. In nucleotides, the CDR3 is TGTGCCAGCAGCTCCGGGACAGGGCACAATGAGCAGTTCTTC. Amino acid sequence: CASSSGTGHNEQFF.

For this clonotype: This may be a read error, as it is one base from a much larger clone. The J gene is TRBJ2-3, the V gene TRBV5-1, with a weak D call TRBD2 (6 bases). Germline V CDR1 and CDR2: SGHRS, YFSETQ. The CDR3 loop spans 16 amino acids. V was trimmed by 4 bases and J by 1 base, leaving 16 bases between them. The CDR3 sequence is CASSHLSGEGTDTQYF. The DNA of the CDR3 is TGCGCCAGCAGCCACTTATCGGGGGAGGGCACAGATACGCAGTATTTT.

The sample holds a few counts of this clonotype. V is TRBV25-1 and J is TRBJ1-2; D not certain. This CDR3 spans 12 amino acids. Between the trimmed V and J ends, which lost 2 bases and 3 bases, there was a span of 4 bases. Looked up from germline, CDR1 is MGHDK and CDR2 is SYGVNS. CDR3 amino acids: CASSEQDYGYTF. The CDR3, as DNA: TGTGCCAGCAGTGAACAGGACTATGGCTACACCTTC.

This clonotype showed up just a few times. This chain joins TRBV19 and TRBJ1-3, with unresolved D. Trimming took off 4 bases at V and 4 bases at J, with 14 bases between the two ends. The CDR3 runs to 15 residues. Germline V lookup: CDR1 LNHDA, CDR2 SQIVND (reference sequence). CDR3 nucleotide sequence: TGTGCCAGTAGTAGGTCTTCTGGAGGAGGAAACACCATATATTTT. As protein: CASSRSSGGGNTIYF.

The sample holds a few counts of this clonotype. The genes are TRBV5-4 and TRBJ1-6; 9 bases are shared with TRBD1. V was clipped by 0 bases and J by 10 bases; unmatched bases: 8. Germline V lookup: CDR1 SGHNT, CDR2 YYREEE (reference sequence). The CDR3 sequence is 16 residues long. As DNA, the CDR3 is TGTGCCAGCAGCTTGGATGGACAGGGGATTAGGTCACCCCTCCACTTT. It codes for CASSLDGQGIRSPLHF.